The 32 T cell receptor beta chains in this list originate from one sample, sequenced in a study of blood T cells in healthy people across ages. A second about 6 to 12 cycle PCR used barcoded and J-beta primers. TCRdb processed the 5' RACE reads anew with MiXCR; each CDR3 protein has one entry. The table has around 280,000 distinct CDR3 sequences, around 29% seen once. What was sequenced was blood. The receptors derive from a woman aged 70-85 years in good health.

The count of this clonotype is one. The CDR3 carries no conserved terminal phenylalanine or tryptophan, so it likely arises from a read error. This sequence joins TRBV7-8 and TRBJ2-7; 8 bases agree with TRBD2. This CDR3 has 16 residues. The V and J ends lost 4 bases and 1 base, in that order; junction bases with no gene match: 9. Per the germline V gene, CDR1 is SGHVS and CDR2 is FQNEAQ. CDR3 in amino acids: CASSSPEAGVSYEQYS. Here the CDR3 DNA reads TGTGCCAGCAGCTCACCTGAAGCGGGGGTTTCCTACGAGCAGTACTCC.

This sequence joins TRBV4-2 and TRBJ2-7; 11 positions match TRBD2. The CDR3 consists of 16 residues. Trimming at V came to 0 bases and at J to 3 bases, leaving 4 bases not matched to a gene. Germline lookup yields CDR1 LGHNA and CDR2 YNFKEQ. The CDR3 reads CASSQEGGLADYEQYF. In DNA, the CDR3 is TGTGCCAGCAGCCAAGAGGGGGGACTAGCGGACTACGAGCAGTACTTC.

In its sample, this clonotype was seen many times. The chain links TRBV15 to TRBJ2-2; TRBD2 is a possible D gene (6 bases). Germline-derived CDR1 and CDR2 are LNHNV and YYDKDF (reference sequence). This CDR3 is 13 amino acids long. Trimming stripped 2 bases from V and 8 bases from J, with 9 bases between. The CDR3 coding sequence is TGTGCCACCAGCAGAAATCTAGCGGGGGAGCTGTTTTTT. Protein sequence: CATSRNLAGELFF.

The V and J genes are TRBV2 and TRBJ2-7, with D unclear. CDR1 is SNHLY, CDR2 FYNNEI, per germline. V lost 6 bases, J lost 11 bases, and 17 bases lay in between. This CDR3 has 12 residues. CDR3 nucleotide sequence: TGTGCCAGCAGCACGAACGGCCCCACCGAGTACTTC. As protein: CASSTNGPTEYF.

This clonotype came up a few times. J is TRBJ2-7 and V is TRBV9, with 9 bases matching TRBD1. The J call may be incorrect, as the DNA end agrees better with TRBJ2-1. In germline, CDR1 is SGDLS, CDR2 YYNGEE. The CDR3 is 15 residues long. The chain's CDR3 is CASSAGQGGYNEQFF. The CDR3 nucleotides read TGTGCCAGCAGCGCGGGACAGGGAGGCTACAATGAGCAGTTCTTC.

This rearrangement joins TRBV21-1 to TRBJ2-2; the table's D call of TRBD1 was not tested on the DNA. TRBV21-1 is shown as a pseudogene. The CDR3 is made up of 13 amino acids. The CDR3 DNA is TGTGCCAGCAGCAAACAGGGTACCGGGGAGCTGTTTTTT. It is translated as CASSKQGTGELFF.

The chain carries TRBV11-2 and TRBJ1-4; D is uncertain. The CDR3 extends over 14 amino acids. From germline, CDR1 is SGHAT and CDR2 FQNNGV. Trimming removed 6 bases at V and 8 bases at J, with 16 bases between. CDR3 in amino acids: CASSPRTLGEKLFF. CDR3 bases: TGTGCCAGCAGTCCTCGGACCCTCGGGGAAAAACTGTTTTTT.

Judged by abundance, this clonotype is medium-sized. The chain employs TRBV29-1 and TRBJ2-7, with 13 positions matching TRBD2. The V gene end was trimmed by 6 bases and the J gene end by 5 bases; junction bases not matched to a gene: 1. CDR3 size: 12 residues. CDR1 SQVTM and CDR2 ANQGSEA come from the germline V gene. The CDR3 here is CSVTSGRNEQYF. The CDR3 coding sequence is TGCAGCGTGACTAGCGGGAGGAACGAGCAGTACTTC.

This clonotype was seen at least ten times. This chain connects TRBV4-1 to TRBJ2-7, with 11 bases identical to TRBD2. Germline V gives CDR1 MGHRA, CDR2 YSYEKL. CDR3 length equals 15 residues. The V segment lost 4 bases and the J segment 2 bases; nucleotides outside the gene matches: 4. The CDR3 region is CASSRGTSGTYEQYF. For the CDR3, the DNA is TGCGCCAGCAGCCGAGGGACTAGCGGTACCTACGAGCAGTACTTC.

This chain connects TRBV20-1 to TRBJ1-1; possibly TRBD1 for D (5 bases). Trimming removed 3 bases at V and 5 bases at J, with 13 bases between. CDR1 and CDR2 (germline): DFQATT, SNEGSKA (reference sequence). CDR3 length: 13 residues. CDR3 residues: CSARVPGLTEAFF. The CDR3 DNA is TGCAGTGCTAGGGTACCGGGACTAACTGAAGCTTTCTTT.

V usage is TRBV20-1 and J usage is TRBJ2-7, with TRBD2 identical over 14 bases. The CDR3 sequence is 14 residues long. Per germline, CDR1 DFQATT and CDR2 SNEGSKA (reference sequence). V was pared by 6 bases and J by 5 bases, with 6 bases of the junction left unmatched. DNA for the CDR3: TGCAGTGCGCCCGAGGGACTAGCGGGAGACGAGCAGTACTTC. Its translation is CSAPEGLAGDEQYF.

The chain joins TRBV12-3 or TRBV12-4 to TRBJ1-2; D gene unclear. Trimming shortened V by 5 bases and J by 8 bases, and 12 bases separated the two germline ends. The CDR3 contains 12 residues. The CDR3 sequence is CASSNTLHGYTF. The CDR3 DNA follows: TGTGCCAGCAGTAACACCCTGCACGGCTACACCTTC.

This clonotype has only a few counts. The CDR3 nucleotides are TGTGCCAGCAGCGCCCTAGACGAGACCCAGTACTTC. It is translated as CASSALDETQYF. The rearrangement joins TRBV9 to TRBJ2-5; D remains ambiguous. Per the germline V gene, CDR1 is SGDLS and CDR2 is YYNGEE. CDR3 size: 12 residues. Trimming left V 3 bases short and J 5 bases short, with 8 bases between.

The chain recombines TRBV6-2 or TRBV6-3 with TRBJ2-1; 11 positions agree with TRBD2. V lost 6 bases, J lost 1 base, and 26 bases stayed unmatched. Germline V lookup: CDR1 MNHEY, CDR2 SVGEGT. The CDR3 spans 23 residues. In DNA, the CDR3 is TGTGCCAGCAGAGCCGTTGCGGGCGTCGGGACTAGCGGAGAGCTTAAGTCCTACAATGAGCAGTTCTTC. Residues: CASRAVAGVGTSGELKSYNEQFF.

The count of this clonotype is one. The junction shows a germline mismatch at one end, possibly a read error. CDR3 in amino acids: CSVEASKESYEQSF. In DNA, the CDR3 is TGCAGCGTTGAAGCTAGCAAGGAGTCCTACGAGCAGTCCTTC. The chain employs TRBV29-1 and TRBJ2-7, with D tentatively TRBD2 (5 bases). The CDR3 is 14 residues long. Germline V gene lookup returns CDR1 SQVTM and CDR2 ANQGSEA.

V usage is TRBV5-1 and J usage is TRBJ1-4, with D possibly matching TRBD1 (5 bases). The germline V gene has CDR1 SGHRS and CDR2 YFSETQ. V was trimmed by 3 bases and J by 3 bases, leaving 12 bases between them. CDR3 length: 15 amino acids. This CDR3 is CASSSLGTPNEKLFF. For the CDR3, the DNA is TGCGCCAGCAGCTCCCTCGGGACCCCTAATGAAAAACTGTTTTTT.

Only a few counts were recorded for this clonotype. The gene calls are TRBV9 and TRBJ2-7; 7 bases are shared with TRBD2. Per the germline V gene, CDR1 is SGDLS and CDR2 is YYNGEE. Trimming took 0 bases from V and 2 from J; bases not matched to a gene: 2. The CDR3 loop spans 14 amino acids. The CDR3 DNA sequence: TGTGCCAGCAGCGTAGAGGCGGGAGCCTACGAGCAGTACTTC. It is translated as CASSVEAGAYEQYF.

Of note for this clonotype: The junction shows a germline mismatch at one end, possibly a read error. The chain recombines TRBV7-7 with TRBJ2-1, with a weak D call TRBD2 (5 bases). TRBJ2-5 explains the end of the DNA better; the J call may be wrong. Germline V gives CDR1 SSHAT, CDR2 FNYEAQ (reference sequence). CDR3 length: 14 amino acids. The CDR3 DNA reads TGTGCTAGCAGCCACTCGGGGTCTCGCGAGACCCAGTACTTC. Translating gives CASSHSGSRETQYF.

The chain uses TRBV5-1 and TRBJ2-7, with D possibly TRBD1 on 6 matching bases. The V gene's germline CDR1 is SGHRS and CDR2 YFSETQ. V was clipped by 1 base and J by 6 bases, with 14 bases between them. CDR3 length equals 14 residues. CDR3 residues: CASSLQGPGLEQYF. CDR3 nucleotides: TGCGCCAGCAGCTTGCAGGGGCCAGGGCTCGAGCAGTACTTC.

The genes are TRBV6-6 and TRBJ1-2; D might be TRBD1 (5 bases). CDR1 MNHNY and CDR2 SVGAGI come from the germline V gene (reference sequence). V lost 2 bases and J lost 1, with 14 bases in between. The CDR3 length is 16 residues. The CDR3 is CASSYPGQDINYGYTF. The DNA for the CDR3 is TGTGCCAGCAGTTACCCGGGGCAAGACATTAACTATGGCTACACCTTC.

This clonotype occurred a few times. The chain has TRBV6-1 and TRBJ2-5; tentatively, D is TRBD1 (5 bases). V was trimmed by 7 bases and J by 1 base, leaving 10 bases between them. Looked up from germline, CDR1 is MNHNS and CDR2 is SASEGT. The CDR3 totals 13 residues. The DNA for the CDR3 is TGTGCCAGCAAAGTAGGGGTCCAAGAGACCCAGTACTTC. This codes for CASKVGVQETQYF.

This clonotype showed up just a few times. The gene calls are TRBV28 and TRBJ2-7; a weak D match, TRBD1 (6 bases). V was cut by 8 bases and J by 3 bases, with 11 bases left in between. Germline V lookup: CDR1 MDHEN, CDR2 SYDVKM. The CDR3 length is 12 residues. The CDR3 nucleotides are TGTGCCAGCGAGGGACAAGTCTACGAGCAGTACTTC. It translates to CASEGQVYEQYF. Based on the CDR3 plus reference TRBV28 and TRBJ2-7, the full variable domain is DVKVTQSSRYLVKRTGEKVFLECVQDMDHENMFWYRQDPGLGLRLIYFSYDVKMKEKGDIPEGYSVSREKKERFSLILESASTNQTSMYLCASEGQVYEQYFGPGTRLTVT.

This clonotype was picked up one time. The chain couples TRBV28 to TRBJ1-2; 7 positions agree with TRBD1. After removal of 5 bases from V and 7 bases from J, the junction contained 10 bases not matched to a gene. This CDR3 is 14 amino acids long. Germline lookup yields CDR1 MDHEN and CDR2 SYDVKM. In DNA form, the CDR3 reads TGTGCCAGCAGTCCGTCGGACAGGCCGACTGGCTACACCTTC. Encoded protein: CASSPSDRPTGYTF.

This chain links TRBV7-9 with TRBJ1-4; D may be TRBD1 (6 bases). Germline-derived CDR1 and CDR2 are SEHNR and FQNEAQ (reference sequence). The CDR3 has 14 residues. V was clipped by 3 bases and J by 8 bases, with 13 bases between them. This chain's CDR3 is CASSLAAGAEKLFF. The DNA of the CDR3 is TGTGCCAGCAGCTTGGCGGCAGGGGCCGAAAAACTGTTTTTT.

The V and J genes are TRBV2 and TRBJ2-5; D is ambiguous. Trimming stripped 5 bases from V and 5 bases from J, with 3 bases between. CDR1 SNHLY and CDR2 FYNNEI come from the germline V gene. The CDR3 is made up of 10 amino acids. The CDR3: CASSKETQYF. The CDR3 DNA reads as TGTGCCAGCAGTAAGGAGACCCAGTACTTC.

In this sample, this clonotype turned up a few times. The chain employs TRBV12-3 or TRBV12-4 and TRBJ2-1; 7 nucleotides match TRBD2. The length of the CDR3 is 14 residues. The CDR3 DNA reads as TGTGCGGCTAGCGGTAAAAGCTCCTACAATGAGCAGTTCTTC. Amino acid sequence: CAASGKSSYNEQFF.

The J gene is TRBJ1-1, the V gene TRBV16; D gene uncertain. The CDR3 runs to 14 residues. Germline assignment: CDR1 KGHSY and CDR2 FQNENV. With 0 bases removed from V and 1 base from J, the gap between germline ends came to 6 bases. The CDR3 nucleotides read TGTGCCAGCAGCCAATCTCCAGGGAACACTGAAGCTTTCTTT. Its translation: CASSQSPGNTEAFF.

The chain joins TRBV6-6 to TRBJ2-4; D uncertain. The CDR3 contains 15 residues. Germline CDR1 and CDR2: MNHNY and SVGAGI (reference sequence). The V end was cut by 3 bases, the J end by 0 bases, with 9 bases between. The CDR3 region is CASSYRSQAKNIQYF. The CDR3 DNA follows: TGTGCCAGCAGTTATCGTTCTCAAGCCAAAAACATTCAGTACTTC.

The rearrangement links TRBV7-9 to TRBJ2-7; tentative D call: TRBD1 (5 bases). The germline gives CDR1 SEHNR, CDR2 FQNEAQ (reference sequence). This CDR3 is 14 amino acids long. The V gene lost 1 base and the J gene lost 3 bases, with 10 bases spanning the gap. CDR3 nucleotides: TGTGCCAGCAGCTTAGAGGCAGGGTACTACGAGCAGTACTTC. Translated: CASSLEAGYYEQYF. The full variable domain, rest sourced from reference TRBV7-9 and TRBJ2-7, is DTGVSQNPRHKITKRGQNVTFRCDPISEHNRLYWYRQTLGQGPEFLTYFQNEAQLEKSRLLSDRFSAERPKGSFSTLEIQRTEQGDSAMYLCASSLEAGYYEQYFGPGTRLTVT.

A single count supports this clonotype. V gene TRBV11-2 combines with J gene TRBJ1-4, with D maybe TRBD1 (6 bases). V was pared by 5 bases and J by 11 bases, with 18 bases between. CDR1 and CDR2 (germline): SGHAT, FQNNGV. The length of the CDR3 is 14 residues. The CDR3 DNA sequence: TGTGCCAGCAGCGTACAGGGCGGCAAGGGTAAACTGTTTTTT. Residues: CASSVQGGKGKLFF.

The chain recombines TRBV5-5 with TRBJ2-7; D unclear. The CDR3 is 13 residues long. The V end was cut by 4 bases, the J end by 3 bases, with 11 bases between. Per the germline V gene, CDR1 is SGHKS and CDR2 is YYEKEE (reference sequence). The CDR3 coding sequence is TGTGCCAGCAGCCTCGAAGGGAACTACGAGCAGTACTTC. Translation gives CASSLEGNYEQYF.

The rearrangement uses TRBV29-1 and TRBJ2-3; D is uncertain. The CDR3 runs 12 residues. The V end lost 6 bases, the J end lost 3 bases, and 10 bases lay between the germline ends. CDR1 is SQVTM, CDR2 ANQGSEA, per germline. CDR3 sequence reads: CSVEMRTDTQYF. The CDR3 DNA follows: TGCAGCGTCGAGATGAGGACAGATACGCAGTATTTT.